The rows below give T cell receptor beta chains drawn from one sample of a study of T cells after yellow fever vaccination. TCRdb fed the 5' RACE reads into MiXCR, producing one record per CDR3 protein. The data show hundreds of thousands of distinct CDR3 sequences, 17% seen once. This sample comprised PBMCs, obtained 5 to 6 days after the first yellow fever vaccination. These receptors came from a man younger than 35 who received the YFV17D yellow fever vaccine. CDR3s include the opening cysteine and the closing phenylalanine or tryptophan. A D gene is named only where the DNA matches it firmly. Clone size is stated in some rows and not others, as once, few, many or a class when expanded.

v_call	clone_size	d_call	j_call	cdr3_length	cdr3_aa	cdr3_nt
TRBV5-5	many	.	TRBJ1-2	16	CASSLSEPLGNYGYTF	TGTGCCAGCAGCTTGTCCGAGCCGCTGGGTAACTATGGCTACACCTTC
TRBV20-1	.	TRBD2	TRBJ2-2	14	CSARTSGGSGELFF	TGCAGTGCTAGGACTAGCGGGGGCTCCGGGGAGCTGTTTTTT
TRBV4-1	few	.	TRBJ2-3	16	CASSQEGPLSTDTQYF	TGCGCCAGCAGCCAAGAAGGACCCCTTAGCACAGATACGCAGTATTTT
TRBV6-5	.	TRBD2	TRBJ2-5	17	CASSYSRTSDYQETQYF	TGTGCCAGCAGTTACTCCAGGACTAGCGATTACCAAGAGACCCAGTACTTC
TRBV6-1	.	.	TRBJ1-2	13	CASSAGPVYGYTF	TGTGCCAGCAGTGCCGGCCCGGTATATGGCTACACCTTC
TRBV6-5	.	.	TRBJ2-7	14	CASSYLGHNYEQYF	TGTGCCAGCAGTTACCTTGGACACAACTACGAGCAGTACTTC
TRBV5-1	few	TRBD1	TRBJ2-1	17	CASSRTTGRDSYNEQFF	TGCGCCAGCAGCAGAACGACAGGGCGCGACTCCTACAATGAGCAGTTCTTC
TRBV5-4	few	TRBD2	TRBJ2-7	15	CASSRGGAVSYEQYF	TGTGCCAGCAGCCGCGGGGGGGCCGTCTCTTACGAGCAGTACTTC
TRBV20-1	.	.	TRBJ1-1	15	CSARDRPAARTEAFF	TGCAGTGCTAGAGATAGGCCAGCGGCGCGGACTGAAGCTTTCTTT
TRBV7-2	.	.	TRBJ1-5	15	CASSFWVVGNQPQHF	TGTGCCAGCAGCTTTTGGGTTGTGGGCAATCAGCCCCAGCATTTT
TRBV12-3/TRBV12-4	few	TRBD1	TRBJ2-1	15	CASSLTGARTNEQFF	TGTGCCAGCAGTCTCACAGGGGCCCGAACAAATGAGCAGTTCTTC
TRBV6-5	.	.	TRBJ1-4	14	CASSYDAEGEKLFF	TGTGCCAGCAGTTACGACGCTGAGGGGGAAAAACTGTTTTTT